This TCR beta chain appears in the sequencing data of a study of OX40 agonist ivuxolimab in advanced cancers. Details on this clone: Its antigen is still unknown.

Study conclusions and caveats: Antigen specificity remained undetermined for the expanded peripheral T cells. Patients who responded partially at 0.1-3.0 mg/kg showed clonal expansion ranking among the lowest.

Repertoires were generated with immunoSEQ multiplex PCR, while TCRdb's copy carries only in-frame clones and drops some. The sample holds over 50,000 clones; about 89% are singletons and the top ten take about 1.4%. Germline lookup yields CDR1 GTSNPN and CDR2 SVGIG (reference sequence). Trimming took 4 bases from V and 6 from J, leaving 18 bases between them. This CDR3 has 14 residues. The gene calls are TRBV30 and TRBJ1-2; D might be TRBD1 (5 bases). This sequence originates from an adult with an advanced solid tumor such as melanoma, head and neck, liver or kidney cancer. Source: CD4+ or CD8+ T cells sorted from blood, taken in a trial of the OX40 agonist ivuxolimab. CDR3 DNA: TGTGCCTGGAAGGACATACCAGGGAATCATGGCTACACCTTC. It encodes CAWKDIPGNHGYTF.